Sequencing of this T cell receptor beta chain was carried out in a study of T cell clonality in common variable immunodeficiency. Study outcomes and limitations: Shared TCRbeta clones were fewer between CVID subjects than controls. What drives increased CVID clonality needs T cell subpopulation sequencing.

The germline gives CDR1 SNHLY, CDR2 FYNNEI. Trimming pared 6 bases from V and 3 bases from J, leaving 12 bases between. CDR3 length: 14 amino acids. Remarks on this clone: Its antigen remains unidentified. The CDR3 goes on 3 residues after the read ends, and that part is filled in from the germline J gene.

Profiled with immunoSEQ multiplex PCR; TCRdb holds only in-frame clones, not every one. The profile covers around 55,000 clones, none occurring a single time. V is TRBV2 and J is TRBJ2-1; D is perhaps TRBD1 (6 bases). The TCR sequence derives from a person aged 18-69 years in good health. The specimen was peripheral blood mononuclear cells. CDR3 DNA (partial): TGTGCCAGCAGCTACAGGGTCCTCTACAATGAG. It encodes CASSYRVLYNE. The full-length CDR3 reads as CASSYRVLYNEQFF.